Listed here are 4 T cell receptor beta chains from one sample, sequenced in a study of T-cell memory formation after mild COVID-19. MiXCR, applied by TCRdb to the 5' RACE reads, yields one record per CDR3 protein. The table shows 250,000 to 400,000 distinct CDR3 sequences, with around an eighth occurring only once. Sequenced material: PBMCs or a T cell subset sorted from them (not recorded which). These TCRs come from a man aged 18-30 years who had mild COVID-19 (a few samples of this study predate the infection). Cell type and time point are not known.

This clonotype appeared a few times. J is TRBJ1-2 and V is TRBV29-1; 7 nucleotides line up with TRBD1. This CDR3 is built from 14 residues. Trimming removed 6 bases from V and 1 base from J; junction bases left unmatched: 8. The germline CDR1 and CDR2 sequences are SQVTM and ANQGSEA. CDR3 region: CSVIGGDSNYGYTF. CDR3 bases: TGCAGCGTCATTGGGGGGGACAGTAACTATGGCTACACCTTC.

Ten or more counts support this clonotype. The chain carries TRBV5-1 and TRBJ2-5; D is ambiguous. Trimming took 1 base from V and 1 from J, leaving 8 bases between them. The germline CDR1 and CDR2 sequences are SGHRS and YFSETQ. The CDR3 contains 14 residues. Here the CDR3 reads CASSLKAGQETQYF. In DNA form, the CDR3 reads TGCGCCAGCAGCTTGAAGGCAGGCCAAGAGACCCAGTACTTC.

The chain carries TRBV4-1 and TRBJ1-5; D gene uncertain. This CDR3 has 14 residues. The ends were cut back, 0 bases at V and 4 bases at J, with 7 bases in the middle. CDR1 is MGHRA and CDR2 is YSYEKL in the germline V gene. CDR3 amino acids: CASSQEATNQPQHF. The CDR3, as DNA: TGCGCCAGCAGCCAAGAAGCAACTAATCAGCCCCAGCATTTT.

V usage is TRBV3-1 and J usage is TRBJ2-5, with D hard to call. Germline V lookup: CDR1 LGHDT, CDR2 YNNKEL (reference sequence). Trimming took 0 bases from V and 2 from J, leaving 16 bases between them. The length of the CDR3 is 17 residues. In DNA form, the CDR3 reads TGTGCCAGCAGCCAAGATGTGGAAGTATCCCTTCAAGAGACCCAGTACTTC. Encoded protein: CASSQDVEVSLQETQYF.